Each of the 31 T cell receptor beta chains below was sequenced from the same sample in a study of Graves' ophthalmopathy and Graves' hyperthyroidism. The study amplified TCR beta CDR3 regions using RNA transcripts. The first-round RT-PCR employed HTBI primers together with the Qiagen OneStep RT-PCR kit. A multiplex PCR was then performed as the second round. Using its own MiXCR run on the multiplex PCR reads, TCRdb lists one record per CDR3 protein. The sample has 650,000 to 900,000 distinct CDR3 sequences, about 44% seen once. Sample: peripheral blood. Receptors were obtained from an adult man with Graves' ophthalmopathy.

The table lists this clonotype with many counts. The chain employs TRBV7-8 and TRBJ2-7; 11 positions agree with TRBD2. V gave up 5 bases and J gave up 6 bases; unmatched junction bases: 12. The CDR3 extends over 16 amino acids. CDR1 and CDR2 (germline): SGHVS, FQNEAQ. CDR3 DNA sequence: TGTGCCAGCAGCGATCGGACTAGCGGGCTCTGGGCCGAGCAGTACTTC. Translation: CASSDRTSGLWAEQYF.

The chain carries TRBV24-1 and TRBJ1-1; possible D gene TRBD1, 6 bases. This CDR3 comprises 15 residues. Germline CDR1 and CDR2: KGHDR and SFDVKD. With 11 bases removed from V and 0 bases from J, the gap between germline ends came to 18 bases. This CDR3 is CASTDPGAVNTEAFF. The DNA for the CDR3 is TGTGCCAGCACTGACCCAGGGGCGGTGAACACTGAAGCTTTCTTT.

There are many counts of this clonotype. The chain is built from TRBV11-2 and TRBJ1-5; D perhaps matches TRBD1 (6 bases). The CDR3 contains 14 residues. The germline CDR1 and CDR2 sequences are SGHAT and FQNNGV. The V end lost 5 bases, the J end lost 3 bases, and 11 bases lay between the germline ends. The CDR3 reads CASSPWTVNQPQHF. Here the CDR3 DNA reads TGTGCCAGCAGCCCTTGGACAGTCAATCAGCCCCAGCATTTT.

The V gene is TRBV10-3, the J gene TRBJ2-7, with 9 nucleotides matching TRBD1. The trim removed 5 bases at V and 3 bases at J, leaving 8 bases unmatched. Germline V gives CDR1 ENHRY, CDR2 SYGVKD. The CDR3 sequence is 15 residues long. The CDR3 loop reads CAISLTGTGIYEQYF. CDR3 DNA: TGTGCCATCAGTTTAACCGGGACAGGGATCTACGAGCAGTACTTC.

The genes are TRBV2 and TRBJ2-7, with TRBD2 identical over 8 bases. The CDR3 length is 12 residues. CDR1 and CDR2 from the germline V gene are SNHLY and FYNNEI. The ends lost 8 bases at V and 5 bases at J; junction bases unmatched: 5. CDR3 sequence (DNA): TGTGCCAGCTCCCGTAGCGGGGACGAGCAGTACTTC. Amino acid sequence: CASSRSGDEQYF. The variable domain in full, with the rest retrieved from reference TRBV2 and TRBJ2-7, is EPEVTQTPSHQVTQMGQEVILRCVPISNHLYFYWYRQILGQKVEFLVSFYNNEISEKSEIFDDQFSVERPDGSNFTLKIRSTKLEDSAMYFCASSRSGDEQYFGPGTRLTVT.

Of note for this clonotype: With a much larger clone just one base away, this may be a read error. The CDR3 nucleotides are TGCGCCAGCAGCCCCAGGACAGGGGCTACAGAGACCCAGTACTTC. Its translation: CASSPRTGATETQYF. This rearrangement joins TRBV10-1 to TRBJ2-5, with 9 bases identical to TRBD1. Germline assignment: CDR1 WNHNN and CDR2 SYGVQD (reference sequence). J gave up 4 bases and V 6 bases, and 9 bases lay outside the gene matches. The CDR3 is 15 amino acids.

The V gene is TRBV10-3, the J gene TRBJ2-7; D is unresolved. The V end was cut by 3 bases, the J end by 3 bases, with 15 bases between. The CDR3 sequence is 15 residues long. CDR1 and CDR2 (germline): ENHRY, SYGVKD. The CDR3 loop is CAISDPAGDRYEQYF. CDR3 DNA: TGTGCCATCAGTGATCCGGCAGGTGACCGCTACGAGCAGTACTTC.

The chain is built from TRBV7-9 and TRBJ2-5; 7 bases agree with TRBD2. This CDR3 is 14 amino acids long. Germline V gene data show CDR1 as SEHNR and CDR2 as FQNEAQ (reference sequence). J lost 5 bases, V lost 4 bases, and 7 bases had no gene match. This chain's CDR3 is CASSSTGGVETQYF. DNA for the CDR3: TGTGCCAGCAGCTCTACTGGGGGGGTGGAGACCCAGTACTTC.

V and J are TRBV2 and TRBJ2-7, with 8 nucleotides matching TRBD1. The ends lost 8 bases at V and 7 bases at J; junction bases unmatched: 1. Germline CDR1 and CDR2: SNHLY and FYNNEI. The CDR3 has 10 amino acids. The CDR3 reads CASGQGEQYF. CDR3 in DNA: TGTGCCAGCGGACAGGGAGAGCAGTACTTC.

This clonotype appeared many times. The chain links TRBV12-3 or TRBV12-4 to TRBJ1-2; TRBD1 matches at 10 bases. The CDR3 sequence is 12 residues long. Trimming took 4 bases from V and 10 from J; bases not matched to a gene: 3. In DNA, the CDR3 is TGTGCCAGCAGTTCGGGACAGGGGATCTACACCTTC. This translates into CASSSGQGIYTF.

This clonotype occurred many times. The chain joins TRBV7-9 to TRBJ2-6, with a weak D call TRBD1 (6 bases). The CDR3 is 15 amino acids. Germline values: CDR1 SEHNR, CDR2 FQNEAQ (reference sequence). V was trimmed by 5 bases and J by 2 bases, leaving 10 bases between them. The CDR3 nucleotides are TGTGCCAGCAGCCAGGGGCCAGCTGGGGCCAACGTCCTGACTTTC. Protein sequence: CASSQGPAGANVLTF.

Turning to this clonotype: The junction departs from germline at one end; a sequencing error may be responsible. CDR3 sequence (DNA): TGTGCCAGCAGTTTCGCACAGGGGGCAGGCAATCAGCCCCAGCATTTT. The encoded protein is CASSFAQGAGNQPQHF. The chain links TRBV24-1 to TRBJ1-5; 9 positions agree with TRBD1. Looked up from germline, CDR1 is KGHDR and CDR2 is SFDVKD. The length of the CDR3 is 16 residues.

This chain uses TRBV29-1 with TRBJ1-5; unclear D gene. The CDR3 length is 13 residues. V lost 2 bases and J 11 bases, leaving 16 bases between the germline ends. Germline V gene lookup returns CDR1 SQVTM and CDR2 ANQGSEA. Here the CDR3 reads CSVELGMKQTQHF. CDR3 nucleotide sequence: TGCAGCGTTGAACTGGGAATGAAGCAGACCCAGCATTTT.

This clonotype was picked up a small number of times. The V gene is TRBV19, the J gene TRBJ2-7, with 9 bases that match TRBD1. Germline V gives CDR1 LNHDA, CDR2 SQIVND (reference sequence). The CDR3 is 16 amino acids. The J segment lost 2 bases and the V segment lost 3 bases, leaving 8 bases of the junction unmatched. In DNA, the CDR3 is TGTGCCAGTAGTATGGAACGGACAGGGGTTACCTACGAGCAGTACTTC. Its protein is CASSMERTGVTYEQYF. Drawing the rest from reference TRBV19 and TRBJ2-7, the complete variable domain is DGGITQSPKYLFRKEGQNVTLSCEQNLNHDAMYWYRQDPGQGLRLIYYSQIVNDFQKGDIAEGYSVSREKKESFPLTVTSAQKNPTAFYLCASSMERTGVTYEQYFGPGTRLTVT.

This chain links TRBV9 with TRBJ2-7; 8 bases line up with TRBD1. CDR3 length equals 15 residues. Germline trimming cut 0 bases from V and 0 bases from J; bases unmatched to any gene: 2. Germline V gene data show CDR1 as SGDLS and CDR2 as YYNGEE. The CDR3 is CASSVGDRSSYEQYF. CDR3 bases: TGTGCCAGCAGCGTAGGGGACAGGAGCTCCTACGAGCAGTACTTC.

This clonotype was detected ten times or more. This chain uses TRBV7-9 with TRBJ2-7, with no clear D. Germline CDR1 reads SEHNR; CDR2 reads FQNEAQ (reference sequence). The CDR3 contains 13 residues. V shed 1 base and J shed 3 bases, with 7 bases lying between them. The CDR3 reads CASSLEPFYEQYF. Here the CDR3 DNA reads TGTGCCAGCAGCTTAGAACCCTTCTACGAGCAGTACTTC.

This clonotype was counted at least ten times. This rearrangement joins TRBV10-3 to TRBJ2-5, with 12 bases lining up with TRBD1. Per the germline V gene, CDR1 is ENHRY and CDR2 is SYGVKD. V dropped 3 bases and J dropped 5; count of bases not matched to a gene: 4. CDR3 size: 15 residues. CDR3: CAISEGTGGLETQYF. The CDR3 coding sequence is TGTGCCATCAGTGAAGGGACAGGGGGCTTGGAGACCCAGTACTTC.

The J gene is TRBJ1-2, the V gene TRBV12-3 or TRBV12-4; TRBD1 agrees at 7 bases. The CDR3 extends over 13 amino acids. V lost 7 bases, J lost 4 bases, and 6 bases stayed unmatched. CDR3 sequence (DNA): TGTGCCAGCACCCGGGACAGTCCCTATGGCTACACCTTC. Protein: CASTRDSPYGYTF.

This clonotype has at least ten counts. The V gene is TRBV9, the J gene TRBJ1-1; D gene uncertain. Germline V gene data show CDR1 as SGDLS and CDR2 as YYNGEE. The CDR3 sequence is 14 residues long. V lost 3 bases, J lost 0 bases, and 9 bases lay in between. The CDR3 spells CASSARVVNTEAFF. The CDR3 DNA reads TGTGCCAGCAGCGCCCGCGTCGTGAACACTGAAGCTTTCTTT.

CDR3 sequence (DNA): TGTGCCAGTAGTACAGGACTTTCCGGGGAGCTGTTTTTT. Protein product: CASSTGLSGELFF. V gene TRBV7-9 combines with J gene TRBJ2-2; possibly TRBD1 or TRBD2 for D (5 bases each). Germline values: CDR1 SEHNR, CDR2 FQNEAQ (reference sequence). The CDR3 has 13 amino acids. Trimming stripped 9 bases from V and 6 bases from J, with 14 bases between.

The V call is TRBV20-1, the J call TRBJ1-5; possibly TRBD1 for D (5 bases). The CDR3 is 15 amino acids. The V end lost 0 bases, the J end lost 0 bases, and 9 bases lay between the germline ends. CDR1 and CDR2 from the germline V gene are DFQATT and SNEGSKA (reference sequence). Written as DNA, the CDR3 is TGCAGTGCTAGAGATACAGGTGGTAGCAATCAGCCCCAGCATTTT. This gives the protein CSARDTGGSNQPQHF.

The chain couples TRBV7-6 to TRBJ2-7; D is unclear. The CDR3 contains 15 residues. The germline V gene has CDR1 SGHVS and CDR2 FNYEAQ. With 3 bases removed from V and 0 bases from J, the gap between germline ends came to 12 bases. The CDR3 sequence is CASSFRTESSYEQYF. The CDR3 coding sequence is TGTGCCAGCAGCTTTAGGACGGAGAGCTCCTACGAGCAGTACTTC.

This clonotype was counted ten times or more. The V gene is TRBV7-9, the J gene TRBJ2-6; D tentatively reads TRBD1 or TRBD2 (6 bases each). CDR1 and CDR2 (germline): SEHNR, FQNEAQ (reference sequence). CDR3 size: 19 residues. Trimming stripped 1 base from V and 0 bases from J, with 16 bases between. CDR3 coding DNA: TGTGCCAGCAGCTTAGAGCGGGCAGGGGTCATCTCTGGGGCCAACGTCCTGACTTTC. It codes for CASSLERAGVISGANVLTF.

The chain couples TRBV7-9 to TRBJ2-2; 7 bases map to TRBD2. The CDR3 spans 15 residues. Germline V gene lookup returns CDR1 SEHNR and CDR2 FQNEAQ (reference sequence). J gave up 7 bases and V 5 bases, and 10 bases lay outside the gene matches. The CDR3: CASSRGLEEFGELFF. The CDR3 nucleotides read TGTGCCAGCAGCCGTGGACTAGAGGAGTTCGGGGAGCTGTTTTTT.

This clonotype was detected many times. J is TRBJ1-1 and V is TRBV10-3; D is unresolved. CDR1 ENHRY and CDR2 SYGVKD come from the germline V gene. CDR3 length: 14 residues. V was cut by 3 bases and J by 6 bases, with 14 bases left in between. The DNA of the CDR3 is TGTGCCATCAGTGACGAGGGTGGAGGTGCTGAAGCTTTCTTT. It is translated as CAISDEGGGAEAFF.

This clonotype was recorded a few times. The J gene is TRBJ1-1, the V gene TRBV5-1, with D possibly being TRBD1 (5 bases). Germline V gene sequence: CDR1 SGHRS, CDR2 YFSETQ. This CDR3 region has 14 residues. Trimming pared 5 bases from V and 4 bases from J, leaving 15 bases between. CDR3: CASSPGSWGTEAFF. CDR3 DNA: TGCGCCAGCAGTCCAGGGTCGTGGGGCACTGAAGCTTTCTTT.

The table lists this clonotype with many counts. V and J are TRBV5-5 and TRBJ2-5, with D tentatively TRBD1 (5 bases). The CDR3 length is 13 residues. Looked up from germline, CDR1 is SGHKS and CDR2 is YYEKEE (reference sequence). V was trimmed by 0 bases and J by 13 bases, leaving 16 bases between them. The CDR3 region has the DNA TGTGCCAGCAGCTTGGCGGCAGGGCACCCGACGTACTTC. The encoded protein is CASSLAAGHPTYF.

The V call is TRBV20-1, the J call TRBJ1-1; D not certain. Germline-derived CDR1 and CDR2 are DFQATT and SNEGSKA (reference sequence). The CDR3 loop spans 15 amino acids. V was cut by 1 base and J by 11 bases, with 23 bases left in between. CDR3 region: CSARVLGRGGSRAFF. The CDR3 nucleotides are TGCAGTGCTAGAGTTTTAGGTCGTGGAGGGAGTAGGGCTTTCTTT.

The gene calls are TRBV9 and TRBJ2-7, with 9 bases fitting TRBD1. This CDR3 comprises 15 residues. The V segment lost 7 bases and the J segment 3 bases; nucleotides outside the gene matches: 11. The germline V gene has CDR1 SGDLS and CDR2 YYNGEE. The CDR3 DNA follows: TGTGCCAGCTCACCACTCGAGACAGGGGGCTACGAGCAGTACTTC. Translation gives CASSPLETGGYEQYF.

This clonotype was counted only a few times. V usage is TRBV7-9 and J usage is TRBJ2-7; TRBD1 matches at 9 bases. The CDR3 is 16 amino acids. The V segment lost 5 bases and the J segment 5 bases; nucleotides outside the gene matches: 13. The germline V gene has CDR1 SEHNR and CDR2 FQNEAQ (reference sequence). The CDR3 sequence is CASSHALGQGTDEQYF. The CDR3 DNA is TGTGCCAGCAGCCATGCCCTTGGACAGGGGACCGACGAGCAGTACTTC.

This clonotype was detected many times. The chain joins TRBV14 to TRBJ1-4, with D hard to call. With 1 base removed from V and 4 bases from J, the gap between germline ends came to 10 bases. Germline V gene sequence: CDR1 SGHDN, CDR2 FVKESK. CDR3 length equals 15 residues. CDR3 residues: CASSQGRNSNEKLFF. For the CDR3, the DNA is TGTGCCAGCAGCCAAGGGCGAAACAGTAATGAAAAACTGTTTTTT.